This T cell receptor beta chain was recovered during a study of blood T cell repertoires in COVID-19. Whole-study context: Sites across the United States, Italy and Spain contributed samples from acute and convalescent COVID-19. The cDNA or gDNA used as material had been derived from T cells, B-cell-depleted T cells, or PBMCs.

In the original analysis: Using reference gene primer amplification, nucleated cell counts were estimated. The protocol was immunoSEQ multiplex PCR, while the TCRdb copy is restricted to in-frame clones and leaves out a portion. V and J calls and clone size are copied from that table; D and trimming were computed from the DNA. The data show 150,000 to 200,000 clones, around nine tenths seen once. CDR3 length equals 13 residues. CDR1 and CDR2 from the germline V gene are SNHLY and FYNNEI. The J segment lost 7 bases and the V segment lost 5 bases, leaving 6 bases of the junction unmatched. The sequence came from a man aged 65 to 85 with acute or convalescent COVID-19. Sequenced: peripheral blood. The chain couples TRBV2 to TRBJ1-1; 8 bases line up with TRBD1. CDR3 sequence (DNA): TGTGCCAGCAGTCCCACAGGGGGGGTTGAAGCTTTCTTT. It encodes CASSPTGGVEAFF. The variable domain in full, completed from reference TRBV2 and TRBJ1-1, reads EPEVTQTPSHQVTQMGQEVILRCVPISNHLYFYWYRQILGQKVEFLVSFYNNEISEKSEIFDDQFSVERPDGSNFTLKIRSTKLEDSAMYFCASSPTGGVEAFFGQGTRLTVV.